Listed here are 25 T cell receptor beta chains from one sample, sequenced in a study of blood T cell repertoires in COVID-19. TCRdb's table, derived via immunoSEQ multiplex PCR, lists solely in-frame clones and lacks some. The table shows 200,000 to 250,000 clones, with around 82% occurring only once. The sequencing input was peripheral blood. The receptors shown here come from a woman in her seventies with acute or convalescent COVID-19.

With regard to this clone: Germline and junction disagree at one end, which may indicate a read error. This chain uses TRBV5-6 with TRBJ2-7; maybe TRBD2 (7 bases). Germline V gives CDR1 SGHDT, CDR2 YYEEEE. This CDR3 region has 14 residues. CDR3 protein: CARREGGFQGEQYF. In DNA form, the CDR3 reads TGTGCCCGCAGGGAGGGGGGGTTTCAGGGCGAGCAGTACTTC.

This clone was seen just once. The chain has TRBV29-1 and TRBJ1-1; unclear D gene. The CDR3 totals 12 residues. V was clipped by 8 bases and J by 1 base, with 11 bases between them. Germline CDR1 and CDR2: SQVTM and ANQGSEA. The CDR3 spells CSSSSWNTEAFF. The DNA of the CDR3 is TGCAGCTCCTCCTCTTGGAACACTGAAGCTTTCTTT.

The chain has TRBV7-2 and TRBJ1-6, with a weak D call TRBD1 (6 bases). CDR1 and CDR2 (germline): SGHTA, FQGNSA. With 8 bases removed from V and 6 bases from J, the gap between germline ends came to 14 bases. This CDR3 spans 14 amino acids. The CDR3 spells CASGNRVSNSPLHF. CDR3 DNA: TGTGCCAGCGGGAACAGGGTGAGTAATTCACCCCTCCACTTT. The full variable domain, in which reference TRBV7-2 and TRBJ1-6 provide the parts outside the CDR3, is GAGVSQSPSNKVTEKGKDVELRCDPISGHTALYWYRQSLGQGLEFLIYFQGNSAPDKSGLPSDRFSAERTGGSVSTLTIQRTQQEDSAVYLCASGNRVSNSPLHFGNGTRLTVT.

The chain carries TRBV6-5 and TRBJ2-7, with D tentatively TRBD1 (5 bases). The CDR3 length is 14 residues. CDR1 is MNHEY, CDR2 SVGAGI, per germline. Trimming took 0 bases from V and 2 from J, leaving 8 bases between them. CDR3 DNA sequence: TGTGCCAGCAGTTACTCTCCACAGGCCTACGAGCAGTACTTC. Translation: CASSYSPQAYEQYF.

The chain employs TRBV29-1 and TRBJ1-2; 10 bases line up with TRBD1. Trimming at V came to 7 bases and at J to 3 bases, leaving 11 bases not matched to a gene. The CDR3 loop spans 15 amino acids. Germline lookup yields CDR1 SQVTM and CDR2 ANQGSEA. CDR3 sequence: CSARRQGARDYGYTF. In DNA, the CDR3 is TGCAGCGCCCGCAGACAGGGGGCGCGGGACTATGGCTACACCTTC.

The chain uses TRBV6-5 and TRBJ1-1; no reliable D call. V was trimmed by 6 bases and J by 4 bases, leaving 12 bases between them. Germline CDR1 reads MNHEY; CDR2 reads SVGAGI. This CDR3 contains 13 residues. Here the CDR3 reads CASRINRGTEAFF. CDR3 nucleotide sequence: TGTGCCAGCAGAATCAATCGGGGCACTGAAGCTTTCTTT.

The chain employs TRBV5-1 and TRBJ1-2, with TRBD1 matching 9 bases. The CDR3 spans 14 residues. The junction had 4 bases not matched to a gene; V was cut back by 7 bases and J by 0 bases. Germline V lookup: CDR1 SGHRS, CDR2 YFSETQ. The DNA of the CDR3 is TGCGCCAGCCGACAGGGGGAAACTAACTATGGCTACACCTTC. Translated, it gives CASRQGETNYGYTF.

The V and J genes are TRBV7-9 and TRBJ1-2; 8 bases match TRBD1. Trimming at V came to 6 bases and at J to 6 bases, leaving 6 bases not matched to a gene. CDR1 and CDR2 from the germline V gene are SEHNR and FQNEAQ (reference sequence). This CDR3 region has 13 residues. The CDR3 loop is CASRAGTGHGYTF. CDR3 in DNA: TGTGCCAGCAGGGCCGGGACAGGCCATGGCTACACCTTC.

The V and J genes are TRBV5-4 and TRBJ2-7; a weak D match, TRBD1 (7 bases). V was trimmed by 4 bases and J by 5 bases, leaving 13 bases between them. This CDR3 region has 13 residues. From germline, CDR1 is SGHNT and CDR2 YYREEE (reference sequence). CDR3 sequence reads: CASSLPRGDEQYF. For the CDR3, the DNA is TGTGCCAGCAGCCTCCCCAGGGGGGACGAGCAGTACTTC. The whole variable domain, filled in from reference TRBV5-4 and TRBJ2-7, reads ETGVTQSPTHLIKTRGQQVTLRCSSQSGHNTVSWYQQALGQGPQFIFQYYREEENGRGNFPPRFSGLQFPNYSSELNVNALELDDSALYLCASSLPRGDEQYFGPGTRLTVT.

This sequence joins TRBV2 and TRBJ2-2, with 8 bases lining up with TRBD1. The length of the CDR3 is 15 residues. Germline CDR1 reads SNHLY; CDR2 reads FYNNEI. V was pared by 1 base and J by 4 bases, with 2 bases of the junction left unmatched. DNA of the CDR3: TGTGCCAGCAGTGAAGGACAGGGGATCACCGGGGAGCTGTTTTTT. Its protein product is CASSEGQGITGELFF.

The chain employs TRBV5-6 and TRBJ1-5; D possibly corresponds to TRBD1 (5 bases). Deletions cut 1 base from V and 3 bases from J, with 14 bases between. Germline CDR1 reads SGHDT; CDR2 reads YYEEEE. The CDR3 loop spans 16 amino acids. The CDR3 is CASSLSGGKTNQPQHF. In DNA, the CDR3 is TGTGCCAGCAGCTTGTCGGGGGGAAAAACCAATCAGCCCCAGCATTTT. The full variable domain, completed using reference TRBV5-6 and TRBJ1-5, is DAGVTQSPTHLIKTRGQQVTLRCSPKSGHDTVSWYQQALGQGPQFIFQYYEEEERQRGNFPDRFSGHQFPNYSSELNVNALLLGDSALYLCASSLSGGKTNQPQHFGDGTRLSIL.

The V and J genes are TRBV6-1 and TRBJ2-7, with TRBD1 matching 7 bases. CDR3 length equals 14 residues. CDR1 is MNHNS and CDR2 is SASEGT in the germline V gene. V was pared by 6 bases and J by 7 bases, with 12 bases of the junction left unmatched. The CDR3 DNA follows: TGTGCCAGCAGAACCGACATAGGGGGCTTTGAGCAGTACTTC. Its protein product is CASRTDIGGFEQYF.

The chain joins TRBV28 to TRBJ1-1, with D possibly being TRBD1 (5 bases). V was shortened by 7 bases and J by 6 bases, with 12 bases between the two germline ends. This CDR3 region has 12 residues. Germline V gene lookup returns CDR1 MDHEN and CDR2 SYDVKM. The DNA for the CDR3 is TGTGCCAGCATCACTCAGGGCCCTGAAGCTTTCTTT. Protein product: CASITQGPEAFF.

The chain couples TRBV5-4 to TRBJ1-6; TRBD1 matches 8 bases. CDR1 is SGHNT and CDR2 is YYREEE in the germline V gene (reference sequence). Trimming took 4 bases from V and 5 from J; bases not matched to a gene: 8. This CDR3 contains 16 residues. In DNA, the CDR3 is TGTGCCAGCAGCGCCTTCCAGGGGGCAGATAATTCACCCCTCCACTTT. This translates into CASSAFQGADNSPLHF.

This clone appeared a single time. The CDR3 region is CASSESRGTEAFF. The CDR3 DNA reads TGTGCCAGCAGTGAATCCAGGGGCACTGAAGCTTTCTTT. The chain carries TRBV6-4 and TRBJ1-1; a weak D match, TRBD1 (6 bases). The CDR3 is 13 residues long. V was trimmed by 3 bases and J by 4 bases, leaving 9 bases between them. Germline assignment: CDR1 MRHNA and CDR2 SNTAGT.

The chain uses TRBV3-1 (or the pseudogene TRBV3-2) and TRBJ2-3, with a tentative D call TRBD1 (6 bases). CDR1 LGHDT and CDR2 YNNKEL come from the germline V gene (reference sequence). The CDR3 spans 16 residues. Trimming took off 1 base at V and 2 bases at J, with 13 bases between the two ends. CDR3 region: CASSQASRGFTDTQYF. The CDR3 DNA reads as TGTGCCAGCAGCCAAGCTAGCAGGGGATTCACAGATACGCAGTATTTT.

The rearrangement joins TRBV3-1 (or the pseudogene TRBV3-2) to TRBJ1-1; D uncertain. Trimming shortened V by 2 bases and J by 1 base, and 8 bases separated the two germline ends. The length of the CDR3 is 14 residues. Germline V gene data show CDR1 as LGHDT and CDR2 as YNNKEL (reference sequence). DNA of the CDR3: TGTGCCAGCAGCCAACTCTCACAGAACACTGAAGCTTTCTTT. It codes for CASSQLSQNTEAFF.

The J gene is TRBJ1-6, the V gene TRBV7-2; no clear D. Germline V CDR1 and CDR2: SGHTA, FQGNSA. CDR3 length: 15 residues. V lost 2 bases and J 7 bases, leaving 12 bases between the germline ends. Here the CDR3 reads CASSLIGRLNSPLHF. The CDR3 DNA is TGTGCCAGCAGCTTAATCGGAAGACTCAATTCACCCCTCCACTTT.

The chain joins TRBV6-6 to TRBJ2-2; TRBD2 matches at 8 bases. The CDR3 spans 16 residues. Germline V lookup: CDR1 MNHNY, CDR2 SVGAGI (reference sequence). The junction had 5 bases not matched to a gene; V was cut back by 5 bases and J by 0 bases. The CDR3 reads CASSKRLAPNTGELFF. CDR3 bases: TGTGCCAGCAGTAAACGACTAGCGCCGAACACCGGGGAGCTGTTTTTT.

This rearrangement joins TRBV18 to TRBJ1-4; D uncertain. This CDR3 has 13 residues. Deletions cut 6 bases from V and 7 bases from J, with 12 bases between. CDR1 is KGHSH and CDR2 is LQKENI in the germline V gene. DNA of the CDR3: TGTGCCAGCTCGCGATCCGGGAGTGAAAAACTGTTTTTT. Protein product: CASSRSGSEKLFF.

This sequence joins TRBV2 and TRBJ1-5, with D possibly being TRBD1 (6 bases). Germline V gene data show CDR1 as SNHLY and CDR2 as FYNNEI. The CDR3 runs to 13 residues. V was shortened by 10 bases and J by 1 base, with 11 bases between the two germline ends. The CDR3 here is CATGGQSNQPQHF. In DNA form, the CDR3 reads TGTGCCACCGGAGGACAGAGCAATCAGCCCCAGCATTTT. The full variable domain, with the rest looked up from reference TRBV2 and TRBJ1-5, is EPEVTQTPSHQVTQMGQEVILRCVPISNHLYFYWYRQILGQKVEFLVSFYNNEISEKSEIFDDQFSVERPDGSNFTLKIRSTKLEDSAMYFCATGGQSNQPQHFGDGTRLSIL.

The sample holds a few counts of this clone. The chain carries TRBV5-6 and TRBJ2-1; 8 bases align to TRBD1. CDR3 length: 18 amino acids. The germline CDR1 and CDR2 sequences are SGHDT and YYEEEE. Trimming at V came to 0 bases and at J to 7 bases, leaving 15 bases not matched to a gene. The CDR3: CASSLVRQGTPSWNEQFF. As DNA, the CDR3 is TGTGCCAGCAGCTTGGTGCGACAGGGGACCCCGTCGTGGAATGAGCAGTTCTTC.

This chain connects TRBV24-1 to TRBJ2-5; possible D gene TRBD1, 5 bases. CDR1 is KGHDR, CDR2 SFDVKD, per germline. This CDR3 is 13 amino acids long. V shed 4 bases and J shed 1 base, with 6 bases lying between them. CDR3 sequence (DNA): TGTGCCACCAGTGAAGGGGTCCAAGAGACCCAGTACTTC. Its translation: CATSEGVQETQYF.

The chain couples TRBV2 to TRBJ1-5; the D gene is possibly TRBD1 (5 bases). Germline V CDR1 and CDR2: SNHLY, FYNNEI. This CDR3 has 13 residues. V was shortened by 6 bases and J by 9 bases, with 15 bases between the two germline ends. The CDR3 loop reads CASRVDNPRPQHF. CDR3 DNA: TGTGCCAGCAGAGTGGACAACCCTCGGCCCCAGCATTTT. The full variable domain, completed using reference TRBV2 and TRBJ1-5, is EPEVTQTPSHQVTQMGQEVILRCVPISNHLYFYWYRQILGQKVEFLVSFYNNEISEKSEIFDDQFSVERPDGSNFTLKIRSTKLEDSAMYFCASRVDNPRPQHFGDGTRLSIL.

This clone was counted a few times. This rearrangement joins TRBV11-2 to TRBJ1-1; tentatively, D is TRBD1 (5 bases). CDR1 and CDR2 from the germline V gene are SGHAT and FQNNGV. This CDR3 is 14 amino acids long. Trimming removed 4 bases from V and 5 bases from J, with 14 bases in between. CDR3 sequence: CASSSSGAGTEAFF. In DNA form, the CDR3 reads TGTGCCAGCAGCTCCAGCGGGGCAGGAACTGAAGCTTTCTTT.